This T cell receptor beta chain was found in a study of early T cells in non-severe SARS-CoV-2 infection. Study-wide background: Sequencing targeted bulk RNA from unsorted whole blood, leaving chains unpaired.

Each CDR3 protein gets one entry after TCRdb re-called the 5' RACE reads with MiXCR. The sample has tens of thousands of distinct CDR3 sequences, about 6% seen once. Ten or more counts support this clonotype. The J segment lost 2 bases and the V segment lost 5 bases, leaving 8 bases of the junction unmatched. Germline V CDR1 and CDR2: MNHEY, SVGEGT. CDR3 length: 15 residues. The chain is built from TRBV6-2 or TRBV6-3 and TRBJ1-2; 7 nucleotides match TRBD1. This TCR came from an adult who was a healthcare worker with PCR-confirmed SARS-CoV-2 infection or an uninfected control (not recorded which). The sample was whole blood, taken at baseline. The CDR3 spells CASSRSGGINYGYTF. Written as DNA, the CDR3 is TGTGCCAGCAGTCGGTCAGGGGGAATCAACTATGGCTACACCTTC.